Following are 23 T cell receptor beta chains from one sample sequenced in a study of vaccination effects on CD4 cells after COVID-19. With the ViraFEST assay, the study expanded antigen-specific CD4+ T cells using viral peptide pools, then sequenced them. CD4+ T cell isolation took place after 10 days of culture. Vaccine recipients, nucleocapsid antibody negative, had no prior SARS-CoV-2 infection. The repertoire was sequenced with immunoSEQ multiplex PCR; TCRdb's copy has only in-frame clones and lacks some. In the table there are around 41,000 clones, roughly 79% of which are singletons. For these receptors, no antigen is known. Sequencing used CD4+ T cells from PBMCs cultured with SARS-CoV-2 spike peptides, obtained before COVID-19 vaccination. These receptor sequences come from a human donor who received a COVID-19 vaccine.

This sequence joins TRBV30 and TRBJ1-1; D unresolved. The CDR3 is made up of 14 amino acids. The V end lost 2 bases, the J end lost 1 base, and 11 bases lay between the germline ends. Germline CDR1 GTSNPN, CDR2 SVGIG (reference sequence). The CDR3, as DNA: TGTGCCTGGAGTCGCCCCGACCGGAACACTGAAGCTTTCTTT. Translated: CAWSRPDRNTEAFF.

The rearrangement uses TRBV7-2 and TRBJ2-7, with 10 positions matching TRBD1. V lost 5 bases, J lost 3 bases, and 1 base stayed unmatched. This CDR3 comprises 13 residues. From germline, CDR1 is SGHTA and CDR2 FQGNSA. The DNA of the CDR3 is TGTGCCAGCAGCCGGGACAGGGGCTACGAGCAGTACGTC. This codes for CASSRDRGYEQYV.

The chain combines TRBV3-1 (or the pseudogene TRBV3-2) with TRBJ2-5; the D is unclear. This CDR3 has 11 amino acids. V was shortened by 6 bases and J by 2 bases, with 4 bases between the two germline ends. Germline-derived CDR1 and CDR2 are LGHDT and YNNKEL (reference sequence). This CDR3 reads CASREQETQYF. CDR3 nucleotide sequence: TGTGCCAGCAGAGAGCAAGAGACCCAGTACTTC.

This rearrangement joins TRBV2 to TRBJ1-4, with D unresolved. Between the trimmed V and J ends, which lost 4 bases and 7 bases, there was a span of 10 bases. Germline V gene lookup returns CDR1 SNHLY and CDR2 FYNNEI. This CDR3 has 13 residues. This chain's CDR3 is CASSGARSEKLFF. The CDR3 DNA follows: TGTGCCAGCAGTGGGGCCCGGAGTGAAAAACTGTTTTTT.

This chain's CDR3 is CASSPTTSGGQVTQYF. As DNA, the CDR3 is TGTGCCAGCTCACCGACGACTAGCGGGGGCCAAGTTACGCAGTATTTT. The chain uses TRBV18 and TRBJ2-3, with TRBD2 matching over 12 bases. V was pared by 3 bases and J by 8 bases, with 9 bases of the junction left unmatched. The CDR3 spans 16 residues. From germline, CDR1 is KGHSH and CDR2 LQKENI. Based on the CDR3 plus reference TRBV18 and TRBJ2-3, the full variable domain is NAGVMQNPRHLVRRRGQEARLRCSPMKGHSHVYWYRQLPEEGLKFMVYLQKENIIDESGMPKERFSAEFPKEGPSILRIQQVVRGDSAAYFCASSPTTSGGQVTQYFGPGTRLTVL.

This chain links TRBV11-2 with TRBJ2-1, with a tentative D call TRBD2 (6 bases). The CDR3 loop spans 14 amino acids. CDR1 and CDR2 from the germline V gene are SGHAT and FQNNGV. Trimming removed 5 bases from V and 3 bases from J, with 11 bases in between. CDR3 in DNA: TGTGCCAGCAGCCCTCGGGACTTCTACAATGAGCAGTTCTTC. It yields the protein CASSPRDFYNEQFF. Full variable domain (missing parts from reference TRBV11-2 and TRBJ2-1): EAGVAQSPRYKIIEKRQSVAFWCNPISGHATLYWYQQILGQGPKLLIQFQNNGVVDDSQLPKDRFSAERLKGVDSTLKIQPAKLEDSAVYLCASSPRDFYNEQFFGPGTRLTVL.

The chain links TRBV2 to TRBJ1-2; 8 bases are a match to TRBD1. The germline V gene has CDR1 SNHLY and CDR2 FYNNEI. Losses at the gene ends were 6 bases for V and 5 bases for J; bases not matched to a gene: 8. This CDR3 has 14 residues. The CDR3 DNA is TGTGCCAGCAGCGGACAGGGACTCTTTTATGGCTACACCTTC. Translating gives CASSGQGLFYGYTF.

This clone has a single count. The J gene is TRBJ2-7, the V gene TRBV6-2 or TRBV6-3; 8 nucleotides agree with TRBD2. V dropped 2 bases and J dropped 7; count of bases not matched to a gene: 7. The CDR3 has 14 residues. Germline CDR1 and CDR2: MNHEY and SVGEGT. Here the CDR3 DNA reads TGTGCCAGCAGTTACCGGGGGGGAATATGGGAGCAGTACGTC. Translating it yields CASSYRGGIWEQYV.

The V and J genes are TRBV5-1 and TRBJ2-5; D is undetermined. V was shortened by 7 bases and J by 5 bases, with 18 bases between the two germline ends. This CDR3 spans 14 amino acids. Germline V gene data show CDR1 as SGHRS and CDR2 as YFSETQ. The CDR3 protein is CASSRLEYVETQYF. CDR3 DNA sequence: TGCGCCAGCTCCCGTCTAGAGTACGTGGAGACCCAGTACTTC.

CDR3 region: CSVDRVGTEAFF. DNA for the CDR3: TGCAGCGTTGACAGGGTGGGAACTGAAGCTTTCTTT. This sequence joins TRBV29-1 and TRBJ1-1, with D tentatively TRBD1 (5 bases). The CDR3 has 12 residues. Looked up from germline, CDR1 is SQVTM and CDR2 is ANQGSEA. Trimming shortened V by 3 bases and J by 5 bases, and 10 bases separated the two germline ends.

In its sample, this clone was seen once. This rearrangement joins TRBV7-8 to TRBJ1-5, with D maybe TRBD1 (6 bases). Deletions cut 3 bases from V and 7 bases from J, with 13 bases between. CDR1 is SGHVS and CDR2 is FQNEAQ in the germline V gene. This CDR3 comprises 14 residues. The chain's CDR3 is CASSLETGYQPQHF. In DNA, the CDR3 is TGTGCCAGCAGCTTGGAAACAGGGTACCAGCCCCAGCATTTT.

The chain employs TRBV28 and TRBJ1-6; D perhaps matches TRBD1 (6 bases). This CDR3 contains 15 residues. Germline V gene lookup returns CDR1 MDHEN and CDR2 SYDVKM. Trimming removed 6 bases at V and 7 bases at J, with 16 bases between. DNA of the CDR3: TGTGCCAGCAGACCATCGACAGGCTCGAATTCACCCCTCCACTTT. Its protein is CASRPSTGSNSPLHF.

J is TRBJ2-7 and V is TRBV11-2; a weak D match, TRBD1 (6 bases). CDR1 and CDR2 from the germline V gene are SGHAT and FQNNGV. The V end was cut by 0 bases, the J end by 3 bases, with 12 bases between. This CDR3 spans 15 amino acids. For the CDR3, the DNA is TGTGCCAGCAGCTTAGATCGTCAGGGGAGCTACGAGCAGTACGTC. It specifies CASSLDRQGSYEQYV.

J is TRBJ2-5 and V is TRBV20-1; 8 nucleotides align to TRBD2. The V segment lost 6 bases and the J segment 5 bases; nucleotides outside the gene matches: 2. The CDR3 spans 11 residues. Germline CDR1 and CDR2: DFQATT and SNEGSKA (reference sequence). In DNA form, the CDR3 reads TGCAGTGCACCGGGAGGGGAGACCCAGTACTTC. This encodes CSAPGGETQYF.

The J gene is TRBJ1-1, the V gene TRBV5-1; D possibly corresponds to TRBD1 (6 bases). Germline-derived CDR1 and CDR2 are SGHRS and YFSETQ. The CDR3 length is 14 residues. Trimming left V 4 bases short and J 1 base short, with 11 bases between. The CDR3 loop reads CASSRDTRNTEAFF. Written as DNA, the CDR3 is TGCGCCAGCAGCAGGGACACCAGGAACACTGAAGCTTTCTTT.

The rearrangement links TRBV5-1 to TRBJ1-1; 7 bases are shared with TRBD1. Looked up from germline, CDR1 is SGHRS and CDR2 is YFSETQ. Trimming took 5 bases from V and 5 from J; bases not matched to a gene: 9. The CDR3 runs to 14 residues. CDR3 coding DNA: TGCGCCAGCAGGTCCGGACAGGCTACGACTGAAGCTTTCTTT. As protein: CASRSGQATTEAFF.

The chain recombines TRBV25-1 with TRBJ1-2, with D perhaps matching TRBD1 (5 bases). The germline V and J ends were trimmed by 3 bases and 7 bases, with 12 bases remaining between them. The CDR3 has 13 residues. Looked up from germline, CDR1 is MGHDK and CDR2 is SYGVNS. The CDR3 coding sequence is TGTGCCAGCAGTGAGGCAGGGATCGGTGGCTACACCTTC. Residues: CASSEAGIGGYTF.

This chain uses TRBV6-2 or TRBV6-3 with TRBJ1-5; 9 bases map to TRBD1. This CDR3 has 16 residues. V lost 4 bases to trimming and J lost 7 bases; unmatched junction nucleotides: 11. Germline CDR1 and CDR2: MNHEY and SVGEGT. The CDR3 nucleotides are TGTGCCAGCAGTTCGAACCACAGGGGGCTGGGGCAGCCCCAGCATTTT. Translated, it gives CASSSNHRGLGQPQHF.

This chain links TRBV4-3 with TRBJ2-3, with 11 positions matching TRBD2. This CDR3 is 15 amino acids long. Germline loops: CDR1 LGHNA, CDR2 YSLEER. J was trimmed by 4 bases and V by 2 bases; bases with no gene match: 2. The CDR3 coding sequence is TGCGCCAGCAGCCAAAGTAGCGGGGGGGCAGATACGCAGTATTTT. Translation: CASSQSSGGADTQYF.

V is TRBV16 and J is TRBJ1-5; TRBD1 matches 7 bases. The CDR3 runs to 16 residues. Trimming took 4 bases from V and 4 from J; bases not matched to a gene: 10. Germline values: CDR1 KGHSY, CDR2 FQNENV. The chain's CDR3 is CASSRGRGATNQPQHF. CDR3 nucleotides: TGTGCCAGCAGCCGAGGCAGGGGGGCGACAAATCAGCCCCAGCATTTT.

This sequence joins TRBV5-1 and TRBJ1-1, with D unresolved. The germline CDR1 and CDR2 sequences are SGHRS and YFSETQ. Trimming removed 0 bases from V and 0 bases from J, with 6 bases in between. The CDR3 loop spans 14 amino acids. In DNA, the CDR3 is TGCGCCAGCAGCTTGGACAGAATGAACACTGAAGCTTTCTTT. As protein: CASSLDRMNTEAFF.

The V gene is TRBV5-6, the J gene TRBJ2-1; TRBD1 matches at 12 bases. The junction had 3 bases not matched to a gene; V was cut back by 0 bases and J by 8 bases. The CDR3 sequence is 15 residues long. CDR1 is SGHDT and CDR2 is YYEEEE in the germline V gene. CDR3 in DNA: TGTGCCAGCAGCTTGGGGGACAGGGGGCGGGATGAGCAGTTCTTC. It translates to CASSLGDRGRDEQFF.

As regards this clone: The junction shows a germline mismatch at one end, possibly a read error. This rearrangement joins TRBV19 to TRBJ2-1; TRBD2 aligns across 9 bases. The CDR3 extends over 20 amino acids. Germline-derived CDR1 and CDR2 are LNHDA and SQIVND (reference sequence). The CDR3 loop reads CASSILGVRGGLGGHKEQFF. In nucleotides, the CDR3 is TGTGCCAGTAGTATCCTCGGAGTGCGGGGGGGCCTCGGTGGGCACAAAGAGCAGTTCTTC.